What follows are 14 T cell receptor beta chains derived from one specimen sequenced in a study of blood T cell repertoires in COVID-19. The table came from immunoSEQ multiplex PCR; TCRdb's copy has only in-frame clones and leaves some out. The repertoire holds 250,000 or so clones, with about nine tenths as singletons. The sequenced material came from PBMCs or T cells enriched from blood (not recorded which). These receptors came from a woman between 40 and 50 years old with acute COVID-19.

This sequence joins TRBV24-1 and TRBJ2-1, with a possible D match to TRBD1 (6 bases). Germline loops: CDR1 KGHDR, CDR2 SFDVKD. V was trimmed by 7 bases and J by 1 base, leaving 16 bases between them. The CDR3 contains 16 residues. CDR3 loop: CATSDQTGLSYNEQFF. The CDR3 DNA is TGTGCCACCAGCGATCAAACAGGGTTATCCTACAATGAGCAGTTCTTC.

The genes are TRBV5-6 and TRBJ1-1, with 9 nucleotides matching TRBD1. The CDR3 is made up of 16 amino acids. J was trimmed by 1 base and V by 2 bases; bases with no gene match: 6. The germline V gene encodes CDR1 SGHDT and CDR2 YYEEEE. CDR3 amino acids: CASSFWTGVGNTEAFF. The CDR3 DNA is TGTGCCAGCAGCTTCTGGACAGGGGTGGGGAACACTGAAGCTTTCTTT.

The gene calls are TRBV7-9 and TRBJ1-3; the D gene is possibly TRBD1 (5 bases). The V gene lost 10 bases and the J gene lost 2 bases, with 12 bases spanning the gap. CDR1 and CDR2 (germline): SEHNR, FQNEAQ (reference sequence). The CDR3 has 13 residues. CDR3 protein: CATREMTGNTIYF. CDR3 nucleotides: TGTGCCACCAGGGAGATGACTGGAAACACCATATATTTT.

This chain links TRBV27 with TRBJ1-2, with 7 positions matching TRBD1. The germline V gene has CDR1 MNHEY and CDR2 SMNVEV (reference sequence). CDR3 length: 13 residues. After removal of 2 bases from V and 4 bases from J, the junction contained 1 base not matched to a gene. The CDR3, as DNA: TGTGCCAGCAGTTTAAGGACAGGCTATGGCTACACCTTC. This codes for CASSLRTGYGYTF.

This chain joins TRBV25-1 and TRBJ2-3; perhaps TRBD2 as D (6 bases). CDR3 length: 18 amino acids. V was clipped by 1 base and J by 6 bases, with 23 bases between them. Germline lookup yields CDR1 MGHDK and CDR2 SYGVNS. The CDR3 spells CASSELGRGAGSRDTQYF. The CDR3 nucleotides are TGTGCCAGCAGTGAATTGGGTAGGGGAGCGGGTAGTCGGGATACGCAGTATTTT.

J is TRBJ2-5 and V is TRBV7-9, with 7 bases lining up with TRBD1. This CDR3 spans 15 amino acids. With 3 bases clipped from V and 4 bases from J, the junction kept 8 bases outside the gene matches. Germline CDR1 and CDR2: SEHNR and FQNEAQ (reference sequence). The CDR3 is CASSLLTGMGETQYF. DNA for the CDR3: TGTGCCAGCAGCTTGCTGACAGGGATGGGAGAGACCCAGTACTTC.

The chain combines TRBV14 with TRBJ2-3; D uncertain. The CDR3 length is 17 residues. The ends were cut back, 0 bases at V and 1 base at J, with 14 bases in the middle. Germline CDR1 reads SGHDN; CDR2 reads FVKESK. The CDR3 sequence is CASSQDALSAGTDTQYF. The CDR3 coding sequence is TGTGCCAGCAGCCAAGATGCCCTCAGCGCCGGCACAGATACGCAGTATTTT.

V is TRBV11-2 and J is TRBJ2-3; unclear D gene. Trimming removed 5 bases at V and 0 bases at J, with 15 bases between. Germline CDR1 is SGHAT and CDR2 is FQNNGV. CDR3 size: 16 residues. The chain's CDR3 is CASSPRVAVSTDTQYF. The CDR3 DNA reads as TGTGCCAGCAGCCCGAGAGTAGCTGTGAGCACAGATACGCAGTATTTT. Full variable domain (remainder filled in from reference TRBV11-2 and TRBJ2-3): EAGVAQSPRYKIIEKRQSVAFWCNPISGHATLYWYQQILGQGPKLLIQFQNNGVVDDSQLPKDRFSAERLKGVDSTLKIQPAKLEDSAVYLCASSPRVAVSTDTQYFGPGTRLTVL.

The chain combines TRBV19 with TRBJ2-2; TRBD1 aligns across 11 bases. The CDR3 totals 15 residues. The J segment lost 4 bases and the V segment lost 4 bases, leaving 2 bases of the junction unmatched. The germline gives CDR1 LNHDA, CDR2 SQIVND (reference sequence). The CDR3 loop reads CASSRGQGGTGELFF. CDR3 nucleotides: TGTGCCAGTAGTAGGGGACAGGGGGGCACCGGGGAGCTGTTTTTT. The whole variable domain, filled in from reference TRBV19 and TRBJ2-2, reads DGGITQSPKYLFRKEGQNVTLSCEQNLNHDAMYWYRQDPGQGLRLIYYSQIVNDFQKGDIAEGYSVSREKKESFPLTVTSAQKNPTAFYLCASSRGQGGTGELFFGEGSRLTVL.

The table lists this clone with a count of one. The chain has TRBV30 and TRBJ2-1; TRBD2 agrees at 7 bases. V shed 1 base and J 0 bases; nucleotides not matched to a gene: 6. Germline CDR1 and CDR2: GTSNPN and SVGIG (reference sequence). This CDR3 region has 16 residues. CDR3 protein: CAWSGGSASSYNEQFF. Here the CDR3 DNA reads TGTGCCTGGAGTGGCGGGAGCGCGAGCTCCTACAATGAGCAGTTCTTC.

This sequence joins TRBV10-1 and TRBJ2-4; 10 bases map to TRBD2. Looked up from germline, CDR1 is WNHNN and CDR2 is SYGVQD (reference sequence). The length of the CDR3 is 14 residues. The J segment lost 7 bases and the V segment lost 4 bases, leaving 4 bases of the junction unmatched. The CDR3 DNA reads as TGCGCCAGCAGTGCTAGCGGGAGTGTGAACATTCAGTACTTC. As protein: CASSASGSVNIQYF.

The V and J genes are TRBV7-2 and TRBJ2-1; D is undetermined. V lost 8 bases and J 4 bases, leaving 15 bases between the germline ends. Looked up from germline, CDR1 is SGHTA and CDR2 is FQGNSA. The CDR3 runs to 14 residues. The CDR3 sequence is CASVQQITYNEQFF. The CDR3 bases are TGTGCCAGCGTGCAACAGATTACGTACAATGAGCAGTTCTTC.

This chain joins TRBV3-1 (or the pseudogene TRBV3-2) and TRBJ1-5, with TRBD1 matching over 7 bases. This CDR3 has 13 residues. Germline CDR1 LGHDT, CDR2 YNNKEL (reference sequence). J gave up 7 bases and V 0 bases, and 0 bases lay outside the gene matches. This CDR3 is CASSQDRGQPQHF. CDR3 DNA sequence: TGTGCCAGCAGCCAAGACAGGGGGCAGCCCCAGCATTTT.

The CDR3 sequence: CATVTGVPYEQYV. The CDR3, as DNA: TGTGCCACCGTTACGGGGGTCCCCTACGAGCAGTACGTC. V and J are TRBV12-3 or TRBV12-4 and TRBJ2-7, with a tentative D call TRBD2 (6 bases). This CDR3 contains 13 residues. V lost 10 bases and J lost 2, with 15 bases in between.